The entry that follows covers one T cell receptor (beta chain) sequence. Libraries were prepared by immunoSEQ multiplex PCR; TCRdb keeps only in-frame clonotypes and omits some of them. This table has about 440,000 clones, around 90% appearing once. The J segment lost 0 bases and the V segment lost 1 base, leaving 5 bases of the junction unmatched. CDR1 SEHNR and CDR2 FQNEAQ come from the germline V gene (reference sequence). The CDR3 extends over 16 amino acids. This entry is derived from a study of blood T cell repertoires in COVID-19. The chain links TRBV7-9 to TRBJ1-2, with 7 bases aligning to TRBD1. The sequenced sample was PBMCs or T cells enriched from blood (not recorded which). This TCR was recovered from a woman between 18 and 29 years old with acute COVID-19. CDR3: CASSLDPGGTNYGYTF. The CDR3 nucleotides read TGTGCCAGCAGCTTAGACCCAGGGGGTACTAACTATGGCTACACCTTC.